These 17 T cell receptor beta chains originate from one sample sequenced in a study of blood T cell repertoires in COVID-19. The protocol was immunoSEQ multiplex PCR, while the TCRdb copy is restricted to in-frame clones and leaves out a portion. The sample gives some 250,000 clones, more than 75% of which show up once; 0.9% to 1% is in the top ten. Sequencing input: peripheral blood. The receptor source for this set is a woman aged 40 to 50 who had recovered from COVID-19.

CDR3 region: CASTTGTGELFF. For the CDR3, the DNA is TGTGCCAGCACCACAGGGACCGGGGAGCTGTTTTTT. The J gene is TRBJ2-2, the V gene TRBV7-3; possibly TRBD1 for D (6 bases). The germline gives CDR1 SGHTA, CDR2 FQGTGA. Trimming removed 7 bases at V and 5 bases at J, with 8 bases between. The CDR3 has 12 residues.

DNA of the CDR3: TGTGCCAGCTCACCTCAACAGGGAGCGGTCACCGGGGAGCTGTTTTTT. The encoded protein is CASSPQQGAVTGELFF. The chain uses TRBV18 and TRBJ2-2; tentatively, D is TRBD1 (6 bases). CDR3 length equals 16 residues. CDR1 KGHSH and CDR2 LQKENI come from the germline V gene. With 3 bases removed from V and 4 bases from J, the gap between germline ends came to 15 bases.

The chain recombines TRBV6-2 or TRBV6-3 with TRBJ2-4; 7 bases fit TRBD2. The CDR3 length is 15 residues. CDR1 and CDR2 (germline): MNHEY, SVGEGT. The J segment lost 4 bases and the V segment lost 5 bases, leaving 8 bases of the junction unmatched. In DNA, the CDR3 is TGTGCCAGCAGTCCCGGGGGTAGCGGGAAAAACATTCAGTACTTC. Protein product: CASSPGGSGKNIQYF.

V gene TRBV6-4 combines with J gene TRBJ2-7, with 8 bases fitting TRBD2. Germline V lookup: CDR1 MRHNA, CDR2 SNTAGT. The J segment lost 3 bases and the V segment lost 10 bases, leaving 26 bases of the junction unmatched. The CDR3 is 19 residues long. CDR3 coding DNA: TGTGCCATCCCCCAGGGACTAGGGCCAAGTCCCTCCAATAACTACGAGCAGTACTTC. It encodes CAIPQGLGPSPSNNYEQYF.

The chain joins TRBV9 to TRBJ2-3; TRBD1 aligns across 9 bases. Germline V gene data show CDR1 as SGDLS and CDR2 as YYNGEE. The V gene end was trimmed by 0 bases and the J gene end by 1 base; junction bases not matched to a gene: 3. This CDR3 has 16 residues. The CDR3 loop is CASSVGWTGGTDTQYF. In DNA, the CDR3 is TGTGCCAGCAGCGTAGGGTGGACAGGGGGCACAGATACGCAGTATTTT.

J is TRBJ1-2 and V is TRBV21-1. TRBV21-1 is assigned pseudogene status. The CDR3 sequence is 14 residues long. CDR3 DNA: TGTGCCAGCCCTGGGGGGGGAGGGGACTATGGCTACACCTTC. Protein sequence: CASPGGGGDYGYTF.

This chain uses TRBV11-3 with TRBJ2-2; TRBD2 matches at 8 bases. The germline V gene has CDR1 SGHNT and CDR2 YENEEA. V shed 5 bases, J shed 4 bases, and the junction held 6 bases outside the gene matches. CDR3 length: 15 amino acids. This CDR3 is CASSPAAGGTGELFF. CDR3 in DNA: TGTGCCAGCAGCCCGGCGGCGGGAGGCACCGGGGAGCTGTTTTTT.

V gene TRBV7-9 combines with J gene TRBJ2-5, with 14 bases that match TRBD2. Germline values: CDR1 SEHNR, CDR2 FQNEAQ (reference sequence). The CDR3 is 16 residues long. The V gene end was trimmed by 5 bases and the J gene end by 4 bases; junction bases not matched to a gene: 6. CDR3 amino acids: CASSSQGTSGRETQYF. In nucleotides, the CDR3 is TGTGCCAGCAGCAGCCAGGGGACTAGCGGGAGAGAGACCCAGTACTTC.

The chain couples TRBV24-1 to TRBJ2-7, with D possibly TRBD1 on 6 matching bases. Germline CDR1 reads KGHDR; CDR2 reads SFDVKD. The CDR3 is 9 amino acids. V gave up 12 bases and J gave up 8 bases, with 10 bases separating them. CDR3 in DNA: TGTGCCCGGGACACCCAGCAGTACGTC. This codes for CARDTQQYV.

The count of this clone is one. The chain has TRBV7-9 and TRBJ2-7; unclear D gene. V was shortened by 5 bases and J by 5 bases, with 10 bases between the two germline ends. The CDR3 totals 12 residues. In germline, CDR1 is SEHNR, CDR2 FQNEAQ (reference sequence). CDR3 loop: CASSLNTNEQYF. In nucleotides, the CDR3 is TGTGCCAGCAGCCTCAACACCAACGAGCAGTACTTC. Full variable domain (rest looked up from reference TRBV7-9 and TRBJ2-7): DTGVSQNPRHKITKRGQNVTFRCDPISEHNRLYWYRQTLGQGPEFLTYFQNEAQLEKSRLLSDRFSAERPKGSFSTLEIQRTEQGDSAMYLCASSLNTNEQYFGPGTRLTVT.

This chain connects TRBV13 to TRBJ1-2; D is possibly TRBD1 (5 bases). The V and J ends lost 7 bases and 2 bases respectively, with 20 bases between them. The CDR3 runs to 16 residues. Germline CDR1 PRHDT, CDR2 FYEKMQ (reference sequence). The CDR3 DNA sequence: TGTGCCAGCACCCCCTCGGCGGACACCCAAAACTATGGCTACACCTTC. This encodes CASTPSADTQNYGYTF.

The chain recombines TRBV5-1 with TRBJ1-1; D remains ambiguous. Trimming removed 0 bases at V and 1 base at J, with 13 bases between. This CDR3 is built from 16 residues. The germline V gene has CDR1 SGHRS and CDR2 YFSETQ. The CDR3 bases are TGCGCCAGCAGCTTGGCCCCATTGGGCACGAACACTGAAGCTTTCTTT. The encoded protein is CASSLAPLGTNTEAFF.

The chain has TRBV11-2 and TRBJ2-7; 14 nucleotides align to TRBD2. The junction had 2 bases not matched to a gene; V was cut back by 1 base and J by 0 bases. Germline V gene lookup returns CDR1 SGHAT and CDR2 FQNNGV. CDR3 length: 17 amino acids. The CDR3 bases are TGTGCCAGCAGCTTAGCGGGACTAGCGGGGGACTCCTACGAGCAGTACTTC. Translation gives CASSLAGLAGDSYEQYF. The variable domain in full, with the rest retrieved from reference TRBV11-2 and TRBJ2-7, is EAGVAQSPRYKIIEKRQSVAFWCNPISGHATLYWYQQILGQGPKLLIQFQNNGVVDDSQLPKDRFSAERLKGVDSTLKIQPAKLEDSAVYLCASSLAGLAGDSYEQYFGPGTRLTVT.

In this sample, this clone turned up once. The chain recombines TRBV5-4 with TRBJ2-1; 8 nucleotides line up with TRBD2. The ends lost 4 bases at V and 8 bases at J; junction bases unmatched: 11. Per the germline V gene, CDR1 is SGHNT and CDR2 is YYREEE (reference sequence). The CDR3 spans 15 residues. The CDR3 region is CASSPGTRPGHEQFF. Written as DNA, the CDR3 is TGTGCCAGCAGCCCCGGGACTAGGCCGGGGCATGAGCAGTTCTTC.

This clone appeared once. The chain couples TRBV5-4 to TRBJ1-2; TRBD1 is a possible D gene (6 bases). The germline V gene has CDR1 SGHNT and CDR2 YYREEE (reference sequence). V was cut by 2 bases and J by 5 bases, with 13 bases left in between. The CDR3 contains 14 residues. The CDR3 DNA reads TGTGCCAGCAGCTTTTGGGAACAGGGATATGGCTACACCTTC. This encodes CASSFWEQGYGYTF.

The V call is TRBV4-3, the J call TRBJ1-4; perhaps TRBD1 as D (6 bases). The V gene lost 1 base and the J gene lost 4 bases, with 13 bases spanning the gap. The length of the CDR3 is 16 residues. CDR1 is LGHNA, CDR2 YSLEER, per germline. The CDR3 bases are TGCGCCAGCAGCCAAGGGGGGCAGGGGATTAATGAAAAACTGTTTTTT. Its translation: CASSQGGQGINEKLFF.

The rearrangement links TRBV29-1 to TRBJ1-2; 7 nucleotides match TRBD1. CDR1 and CDR2 (germline): SQVTM, ANQGSEA. With V trimmed by 7 bases and J by 4 bases, 9 bases remained unmatched. The CDR3 is 13 amino acids. CDR3 coding DNA: TGCAGCGCTGACAGGGTGGAGGGCTATGGCTACACCTTC. Its translation is CSADRVEGYGYTF.